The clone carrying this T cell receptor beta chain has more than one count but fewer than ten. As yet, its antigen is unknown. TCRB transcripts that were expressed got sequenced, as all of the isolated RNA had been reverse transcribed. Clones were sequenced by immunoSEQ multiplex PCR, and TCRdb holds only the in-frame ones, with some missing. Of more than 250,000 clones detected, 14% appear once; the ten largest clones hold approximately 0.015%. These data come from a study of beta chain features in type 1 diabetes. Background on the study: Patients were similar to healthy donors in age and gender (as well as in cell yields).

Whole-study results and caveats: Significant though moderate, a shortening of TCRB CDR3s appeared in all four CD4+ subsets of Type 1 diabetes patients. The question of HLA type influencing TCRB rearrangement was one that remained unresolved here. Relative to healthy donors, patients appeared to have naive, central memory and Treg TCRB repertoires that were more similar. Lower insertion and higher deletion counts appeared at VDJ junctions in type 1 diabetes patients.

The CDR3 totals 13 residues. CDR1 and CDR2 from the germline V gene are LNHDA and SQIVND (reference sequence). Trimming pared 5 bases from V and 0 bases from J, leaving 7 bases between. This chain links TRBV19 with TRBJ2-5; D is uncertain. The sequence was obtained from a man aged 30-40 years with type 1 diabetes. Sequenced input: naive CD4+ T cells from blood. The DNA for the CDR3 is TGTGCCAGTAGTTTCCCGGACCAAGAGACCCAGTACTTC. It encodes CASSFPDQETQYF.